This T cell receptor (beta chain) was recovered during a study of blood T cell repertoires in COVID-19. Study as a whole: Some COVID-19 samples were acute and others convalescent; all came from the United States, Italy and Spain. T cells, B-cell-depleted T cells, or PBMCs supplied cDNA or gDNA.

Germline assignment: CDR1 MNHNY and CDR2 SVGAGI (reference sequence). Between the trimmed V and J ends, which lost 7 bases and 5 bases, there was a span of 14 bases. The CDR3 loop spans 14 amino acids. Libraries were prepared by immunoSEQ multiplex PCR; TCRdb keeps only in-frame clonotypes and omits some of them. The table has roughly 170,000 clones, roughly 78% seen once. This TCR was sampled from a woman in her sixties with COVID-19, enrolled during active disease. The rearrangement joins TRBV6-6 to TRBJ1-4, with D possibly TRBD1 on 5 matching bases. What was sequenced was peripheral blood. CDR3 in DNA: TGTGCCAGCATTCGAGGGGCTCGGAATGAAAAACTGTTTTTT. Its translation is CASIRGARNEKLFF.